The 2 T cell receptor beta chains below all came from one sample that was sequenced in a study of OX40 agonist ivuxolimab in advanced cancers. Libraries were prepared through the immunoSEQ multiplex PCR assay. In TCRdb, the immuneACCESS table is reduced to in-frame sequences with V and J assigned. These tables do not hold every clone; where another copy was compared, an unresolved V gene accounts for under half, and the others remain unexplained. This sample holds some 100,000 clones; approximately 90% were observed only once. 0.54% of the sample comes from the top ten. The specimen comprised CD4+ or CD8+ T cells sorted from blood, sampled in a trial of the OX40 agonist ivuxolimab. These receptors were obtained from an adult with an advanced solid tumor such as melanoma, head and neck, liver or kidney cancer.

The genes are TRBV6-5 and TRBJ2-1, with 9 bases that match TRBD2. The ends lost 0 bases at V and 4 bases at J; junction bases unmatched: 1. In germline, CDR1 is MNHEY, CDR2 SVGAGI. CDR3 length equals 15 residues. Written as DNA, the CDR3 is TGTGCCAGCAGTTACTCGACTAGCGGTTACAATGAGCAGTTCTTC. Its protein is CASSYSTSGYNEQFF.

The genes are TRBV5-1 and TRBJ2-6, with 10 bases lining up with TRBD1. Germline V lookup: CDR1 SGHRS, CDR2 YFSETQ. This CDR3 has 16 amino acids. Unmatched junction bases numbered 4, after V lost 7 bases and J lost 0 bases. The CDR3 DNA follows: TGCGCCAGCTTGGGGACAGGGGACTCTGGGGCCAACGTCCTGACTTTC. This sequence encodes CASLGTGDSGANVLTF.